This TCR beta chain came from a study of cytomegalovirus exposure and HLA in healthy donors. Study findings and constraints: For most TCR beta V segments, an earlier analysis put the productive rate at about 87% or about 30% of the time. As was reported, the classifier diagnosed cytomegalovirus status with high specificity and sensitivity. Later analysis demonstrated an association between a missense DCLRE1C variant and TCR beta V- and J-gene trimming. It was fewer than 200 TCR beta chains that were listed as cytomegalovirus-associated.

It was with 60 Vbeta and 13 Jbeta primers that the PCR ran. The assay was immunoSEQ multiplex PCR, and TCRdb's table has in-frame clones only and misses some. This table has about 160,000 clones, less than 90% appearing once. Of note for this clone: The target antigen is unknown.

The germline gives CDR1 LNHDA, CDR2 SQIVND (reference sequence). This CDR3 has 16 residues. V lost 8 bases and J lost 1, with 20 bases in between. The sequenced material came from PBMCs. This sequence joins TRBV19 and TRBJ1-2; no definite D call. The sequence was obtained from a male donor in good health and CMV-seropositive. CDR3 nucleotides: TGTGCCAGTGCCAGAGACTCAGCGGGAGGTAACTATGGCTACACCTTC. It is translated as CASARDSAGGNYGYTF.